What follows are 6 T cell receptor beta chains derived from one specimen sequenced in a study of Ad26.COV2.S vaccination and SARS-CoV-2 variants. The treatment was: some 19 received Ad26.COV2.S at low or high dose, single or two shots; five or six received placebo; per-sample allocation not given. On day 63 after the first injection, vaccine and placebo recipients gave samples. Libraries were prepared by immunoSEQ multiplex PCR; TCRdb keeps only in-frame clonotypes and omits some of them. The repertoire holds fewer than 400,000 clones, 89% seen once, with 1.5% to 2% in the top ten. Sample: peripheral blood, taken in a trial of Ad26.COV2.S vaccine versus placebo. All receptors derive from a person between 18 and 60 years old who received the Ad26.COV2.S COVID-19 vaccine or a placebo.

This clone was picked up one time. The chain recombines TRBV30 with TRBJ2-1, with 12 bases lining up with TRBD2. The CDR3 is 15 residues long. Germline CDR1 is GTSNPN and CDR2 is SVGIG (reference sequence). Trimming cost V 1 base and J 10 bases; bases outside gene matches: 8. For the CDR3, the DNA is TGTGCCTGGAGTGCAACCGGGACTAGCGGGTCGGAGCAGTTCTTC. It specifies CAWSATGTSGSEQFF.

A few counts support this clone. The chain employs TRBV2 and TRBJ1-3; the D is unclear. The germline V gene encodes CDR1 SNHLY and CDR2 FYNNEI. There are 12 residues in the CDR3. Trimming pared 3 bases from V and 8 bases from J, leaving 8 bases between. The CDR3: CASSDEGYTIYF. The CDR3 nucleotides are TGTGCCAGCAGTGATGAAGGATACACCATATATTTT.

The genes are TRBV4-1 and TRBJ1-5; no clear D. Germline V gives CDR1 MGHRA, CDR2 YSYEKL. Trimming removed 4 bases at V and 4 bases at J, with 14 bases between. The CDR3 is 15 amino acids. The CDR3 DNA reads TGCGCCAGCAGCCCAAGCCCTGGGGAGAATCAGCCCCAGCATTTT. Translation gives CASSPSPGENQPQHF.

In this sample, this clone turned up once. The rearrangement joins TRBV12-3 or TRBV12-4 to TRBJ2-3; the D gene is possibly TRBD1 (5 bases). This CDR3 has 13 residues. V lost 3 bases and J 3 bases, leaving 7 bases between the germline ends. In DNA, the CDR3 is TGTGCCAGCAGTTTGGCAGGGACAGATACGCAGTATTTT. Amino acids: CASSLAGTDTQYF.

This chain links TRBV7-9 with TRBJ1-4, with D unclear. Trimming removed 5 bases at V and 8 bases at J, with 9 bases between. The CDR3 length is 12 residues. Germline CDR1 reads SEHNR; CDR2 reads FQNEAQ (reference sequence). CDR3 nucleotides: TGTGCCAGCAGCCGGCCCCGGGAAAAACTGTTTTTT. Amino acid sequence: CASSRPREKLFF.

V is TRBV11-3 and J is TRBJ2-7; the D gene could be TRBD1 or TRBD2 (5 bases each). The germline gives CDR1 SGHNT, CDR2 YENEEA. The CDR3 covers 13 residues. Trimming left V 8 bases short and J 3 bases short, with 14 bases between. For the CDR3, the DNA is TGTGCCAGCGGCGAGGGGAGTCTCTACGAGCAGTACTTC. Encoded protein: CASGEGSLYEQYF.